The present T cell receptor beta chain was sequenced within a study of blood T cells in healthy people across ages. At least 6.5 million PBMCs were isolated per sample. The second PCR ran about 6 to 11 cycles with a sample-barcoded 5' primer and J-beta primers. TCRdb fed the 5' RACE reads into MiXCR, producing one record per CDR3 protein. The sample holds 750,000 to 1,000,000 distinct CDR3 sequences, under 35% seen once. The CDR3 spans 10 residues. From germline, CDR1 is DFQATT and CDR2 SNEGSKA (reference sequence). V lost 6 bases to trimming and J lost 6 bases, with 7 bases between them. The sample also formed part of further work on T cells of mothers and their children. In that study: Samples were provided by three healthy Caucasian mothers and their six children. Per child, approximately 2.9 million TCR beta CDR3 reads were obtained, against over 9 million per mother.

The sequence was collected from a woman in her thirties or forties in good health. The chain recombines TRBV20-1 with TRBJ2-3; D is unclear. What was sequenced was blood. CDR3 residues: CSAPPDTQYF. For the CDR3, the DNA is TGCAGTGCACCCCCGGATACGCAGTATTTT.